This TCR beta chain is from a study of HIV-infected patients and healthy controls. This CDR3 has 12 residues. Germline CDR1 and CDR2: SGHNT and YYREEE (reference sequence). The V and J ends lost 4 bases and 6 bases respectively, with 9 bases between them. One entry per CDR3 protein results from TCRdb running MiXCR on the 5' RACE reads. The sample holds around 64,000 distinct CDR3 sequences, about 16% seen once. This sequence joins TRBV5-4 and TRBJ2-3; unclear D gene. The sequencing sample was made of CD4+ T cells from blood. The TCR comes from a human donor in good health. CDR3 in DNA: TGTGCCAGCAGCCCCCACAGTGATACGCAGTATTTT. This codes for CASSPHSDTQYF.